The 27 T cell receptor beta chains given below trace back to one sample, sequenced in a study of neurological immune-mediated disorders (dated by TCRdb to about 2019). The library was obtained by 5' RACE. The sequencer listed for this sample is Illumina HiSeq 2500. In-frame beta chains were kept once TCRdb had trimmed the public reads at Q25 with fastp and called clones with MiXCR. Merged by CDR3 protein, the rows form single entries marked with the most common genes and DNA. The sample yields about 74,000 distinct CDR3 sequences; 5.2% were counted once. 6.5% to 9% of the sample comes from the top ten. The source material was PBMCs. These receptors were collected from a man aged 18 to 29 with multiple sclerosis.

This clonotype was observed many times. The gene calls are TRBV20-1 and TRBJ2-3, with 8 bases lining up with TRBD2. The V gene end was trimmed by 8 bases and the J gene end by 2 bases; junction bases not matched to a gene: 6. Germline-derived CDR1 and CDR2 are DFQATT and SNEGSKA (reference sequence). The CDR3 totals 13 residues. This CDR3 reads CSPRGGNTDTQYF. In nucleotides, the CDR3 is TGCAGTCCCCGGGGGGGGAACACAGATACGCAGTATTTT.

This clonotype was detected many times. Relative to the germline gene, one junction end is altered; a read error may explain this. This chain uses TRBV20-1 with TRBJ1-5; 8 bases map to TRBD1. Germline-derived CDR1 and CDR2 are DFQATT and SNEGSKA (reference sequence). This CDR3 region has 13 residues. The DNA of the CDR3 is TGCAGTGCGGGCGGACAGGGTTATCAGCCCCAGAATTTT. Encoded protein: CSAGGQGYQPQNF.

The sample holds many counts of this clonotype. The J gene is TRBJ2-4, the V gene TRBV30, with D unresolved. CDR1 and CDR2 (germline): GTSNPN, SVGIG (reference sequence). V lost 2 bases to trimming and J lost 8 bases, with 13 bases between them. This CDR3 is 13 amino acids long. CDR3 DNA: TGTGCCTGGAGTTGGTCCTCTGGGGACATTCAGTACTTC. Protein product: CAWSWSSGDIQYF. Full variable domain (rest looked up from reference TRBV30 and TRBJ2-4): SQTIHQWPATLVQPVGSPLSLECTVEGTSNPNLYWYRQAAGRGLQLLFYSVGIGQISSEVPQNLSASRPQDRQFILSSKKLLLSDSGFYLCAWSWSSGDIQYFGAGTRLSVL.

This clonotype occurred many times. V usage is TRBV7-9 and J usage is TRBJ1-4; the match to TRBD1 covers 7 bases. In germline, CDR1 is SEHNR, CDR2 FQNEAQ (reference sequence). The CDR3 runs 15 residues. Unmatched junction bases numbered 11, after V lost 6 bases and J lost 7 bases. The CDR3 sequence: CASSLPTGKSEKLFF. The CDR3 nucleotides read TGTGCCAGCAGTCTCCCGACAGGGAAGAGTGAAAAACTGTTTTTT.

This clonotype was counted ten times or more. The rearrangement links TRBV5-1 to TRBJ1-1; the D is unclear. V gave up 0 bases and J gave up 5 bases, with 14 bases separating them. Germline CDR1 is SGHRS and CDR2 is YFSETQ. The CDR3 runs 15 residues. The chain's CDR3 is CASSLEGGGSTEAFF. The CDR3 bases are TGCGCCAGCAGCTTGGAAGGAGGCGGTAGTACTGAAGCTTTCTTT.

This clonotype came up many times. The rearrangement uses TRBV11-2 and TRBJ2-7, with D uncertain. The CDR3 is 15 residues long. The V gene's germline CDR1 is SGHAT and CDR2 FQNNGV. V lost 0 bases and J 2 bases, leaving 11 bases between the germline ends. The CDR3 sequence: CASSLDVGRAYEQYF. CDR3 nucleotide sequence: TGTGCCAGCAGCTTAGACGTCGGCAGAGCCTACGAGCAGTACTTC.

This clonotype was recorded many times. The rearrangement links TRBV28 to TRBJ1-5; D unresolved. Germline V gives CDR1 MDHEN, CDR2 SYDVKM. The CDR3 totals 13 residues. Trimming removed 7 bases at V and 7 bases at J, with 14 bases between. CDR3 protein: CASKRAPYQPQHF. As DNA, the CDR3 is TGTGCCAGCAAGCGGGCCCCGTACCAGCCCCAGCATTTT.

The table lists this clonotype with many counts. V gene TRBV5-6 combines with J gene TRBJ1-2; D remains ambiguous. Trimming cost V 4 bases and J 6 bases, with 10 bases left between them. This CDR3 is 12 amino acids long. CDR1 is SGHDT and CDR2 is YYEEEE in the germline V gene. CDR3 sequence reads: CASSPTTDGYTF. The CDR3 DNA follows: TGTGCCAGCAGCCCCACCACAGATGGCTACACCTTC.

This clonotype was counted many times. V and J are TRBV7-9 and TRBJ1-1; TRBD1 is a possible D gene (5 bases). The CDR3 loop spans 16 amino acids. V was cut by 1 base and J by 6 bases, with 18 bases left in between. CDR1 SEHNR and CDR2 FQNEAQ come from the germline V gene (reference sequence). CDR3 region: CASSLVMGRRGPEAFF. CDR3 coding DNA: TGTGCCAGCAGCTTAGTGATGGGACGCCGGGGTCCTGAAGCTTTCTTT. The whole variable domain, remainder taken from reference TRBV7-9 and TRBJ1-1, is DTGVSQNPRHKITKRGQNVTFRCDPISEHNRLYWYRQTLGQGPEFLTYFQNEAQLEKSRLLSDRFSAERPKGSFSTLEIQRTEQGDSAMYLCASSLVMGRRGPEAFFGQGTRLTVV.

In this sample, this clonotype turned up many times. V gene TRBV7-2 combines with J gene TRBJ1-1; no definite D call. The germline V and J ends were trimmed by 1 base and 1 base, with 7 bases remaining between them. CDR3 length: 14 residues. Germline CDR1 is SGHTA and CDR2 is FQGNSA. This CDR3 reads CASSLVGRNTEAFF. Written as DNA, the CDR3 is TGTGCCAGCAGCTTAGTTGGGAGGAACACTGAAGCTTTCTTT.

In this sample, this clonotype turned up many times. This chain's CDR3 is CASSLGAAWGTEAFF. The DNA of the CDR3 is TGTGCCAGCAGTTTAGGGGCGGCATGGGGCACTGAAGCTTTCTTT. The chain employs TRBV12-3 or TRBV12-4 and TRBJ1-1; D not certain. Trimming took off 1 base at V and 4 bases at J, with 13 bases between the two ends. There are 15 residues in the CDR3.

The CDR3 nucleotides read TGTGCCAGCAGTCCTCAGGACAGTGGGAAAGAGACCCAGTACTTC. It is translated as CASSPQDSGKETQYF. The rearrangement links TRBV6-5 to TRBJ2-5; D is possibly TRBD1 (6 bases). The V gene's germline CDR1 is MNHEY and CDR2 SVGAGI. The CDR3 extends over 15 amino acids. V was pared by 5 bases and J by 3 bases, with 16 bases between.

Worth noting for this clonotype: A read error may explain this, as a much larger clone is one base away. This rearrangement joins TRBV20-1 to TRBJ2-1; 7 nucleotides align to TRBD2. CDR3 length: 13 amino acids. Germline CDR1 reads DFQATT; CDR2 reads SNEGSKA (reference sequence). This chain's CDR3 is CSATGLDSNEQLF. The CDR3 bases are TGCAGTGCCACCGGACTAGATAGTAATGAGCAGTTATTC.

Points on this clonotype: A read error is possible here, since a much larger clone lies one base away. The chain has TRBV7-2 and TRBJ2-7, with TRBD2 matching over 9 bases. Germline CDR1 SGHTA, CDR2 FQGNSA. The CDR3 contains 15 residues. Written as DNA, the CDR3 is TGTGCCAGCAGCAATACCGGGACTAGCTCCGGCGAGAAGTACTTC. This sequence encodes CASSNTGTSSGEKYF.

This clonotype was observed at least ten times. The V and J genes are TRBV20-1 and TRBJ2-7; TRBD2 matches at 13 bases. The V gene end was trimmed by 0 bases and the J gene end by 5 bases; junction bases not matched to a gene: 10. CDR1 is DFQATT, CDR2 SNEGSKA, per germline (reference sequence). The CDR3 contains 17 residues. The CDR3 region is CSARDPRTSGSGHEQYF. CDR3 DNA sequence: TGCAGTGCTAGAGATCCCCGGACTAGCGGGAGTGGCCACGAGCAGTACTTC.

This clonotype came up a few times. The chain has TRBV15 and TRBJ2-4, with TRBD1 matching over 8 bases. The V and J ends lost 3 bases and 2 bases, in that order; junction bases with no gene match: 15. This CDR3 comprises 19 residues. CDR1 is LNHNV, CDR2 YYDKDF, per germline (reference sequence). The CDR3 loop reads CATSRRQGAGLVTKNIQYF. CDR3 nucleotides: TGTGCCACCAGCAGGCGGCAGGGGGCTGGTTTGGTTACCAAAAACATTCAGTACTTC.

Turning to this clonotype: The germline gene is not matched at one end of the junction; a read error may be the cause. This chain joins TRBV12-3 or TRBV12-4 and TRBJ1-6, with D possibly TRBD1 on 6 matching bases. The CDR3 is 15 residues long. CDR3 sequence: CASITGFGPAGTLNF. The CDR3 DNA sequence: TGTGCCAGCATTACAGGGTTTGGCCCAGCGGGGACCCTCAACTTT.

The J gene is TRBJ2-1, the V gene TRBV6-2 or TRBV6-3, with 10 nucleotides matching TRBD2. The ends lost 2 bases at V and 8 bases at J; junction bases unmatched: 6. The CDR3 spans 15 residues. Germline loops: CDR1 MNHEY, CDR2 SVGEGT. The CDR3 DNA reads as TGTGCCAGCAGTTACGGGACTAGCGTGGGTGATGAGCAGTTCTTC. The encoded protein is CASSYGTSVGDEQFF.

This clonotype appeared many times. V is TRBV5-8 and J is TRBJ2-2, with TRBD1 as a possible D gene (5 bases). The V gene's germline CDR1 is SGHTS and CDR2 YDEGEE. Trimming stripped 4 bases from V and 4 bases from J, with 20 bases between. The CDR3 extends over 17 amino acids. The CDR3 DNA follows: TGTGCCAGCAGCCGACAAAAGGGGCCCCCACGCACCGGGGAGCTGTTTTTT. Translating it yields CASSRQKGPPRTGELFF.

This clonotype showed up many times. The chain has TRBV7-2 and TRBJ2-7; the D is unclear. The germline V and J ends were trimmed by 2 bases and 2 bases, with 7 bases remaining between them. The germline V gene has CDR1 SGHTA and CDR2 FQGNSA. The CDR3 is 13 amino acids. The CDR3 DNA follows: TGTGCCAGCAGCTTATTCGGAACCTACGAGCAGTACTTC. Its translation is CASSLFGTYEQYF.

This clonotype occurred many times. CDR3 amino acids: CATRLAGAQHTDTQYF. The CDR3 bases are TGTGCCACCCGGCTAGCGGGAGCGCAACACACAGATACGCAGTATTTT. The V call is TRBV12-3 or TRBV12-4, the J call TRBJ2-3; TRBD2 matches at 10 bases. Trimming cost V 10 bases and J 2 bases; bases outside gene matches: 12. The CDR3 consists of 16 residues.

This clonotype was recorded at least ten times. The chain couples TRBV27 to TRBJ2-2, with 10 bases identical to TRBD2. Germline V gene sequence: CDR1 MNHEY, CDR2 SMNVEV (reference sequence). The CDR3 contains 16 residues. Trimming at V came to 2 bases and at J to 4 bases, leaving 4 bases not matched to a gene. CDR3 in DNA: TGTGCCAGCAGTTTAGGGGCTAGCGGGAGCACCGGGGAGCTGTTTTTT. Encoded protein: CASSLGASGSTGELFF.

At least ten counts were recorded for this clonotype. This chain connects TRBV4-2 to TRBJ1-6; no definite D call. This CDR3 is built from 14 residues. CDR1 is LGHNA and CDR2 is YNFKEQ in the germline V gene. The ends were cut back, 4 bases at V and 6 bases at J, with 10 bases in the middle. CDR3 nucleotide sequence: TGTGCCAGCAGCCGGTCAGCCACTAATTCACCCCTCCACTTT. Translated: CASSRSATNSPLHF.

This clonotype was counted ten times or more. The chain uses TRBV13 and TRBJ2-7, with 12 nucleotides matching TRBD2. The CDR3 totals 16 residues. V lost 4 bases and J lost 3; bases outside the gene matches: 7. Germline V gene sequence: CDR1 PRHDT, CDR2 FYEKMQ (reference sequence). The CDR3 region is CASSWASGGGIYEQYF. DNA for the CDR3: TGTGCCAGCAGCTGGGCTAGCGGGGGGGGAATCTACGAGCAGTACTTC.

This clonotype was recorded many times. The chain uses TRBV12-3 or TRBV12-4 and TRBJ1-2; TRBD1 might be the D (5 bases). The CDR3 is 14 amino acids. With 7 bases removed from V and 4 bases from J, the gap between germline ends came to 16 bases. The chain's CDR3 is CASTPTVGTYGYTF. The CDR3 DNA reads TGTGCCAGCACCCCTACCGTTGGGACCTATGGCTACACCTTC.

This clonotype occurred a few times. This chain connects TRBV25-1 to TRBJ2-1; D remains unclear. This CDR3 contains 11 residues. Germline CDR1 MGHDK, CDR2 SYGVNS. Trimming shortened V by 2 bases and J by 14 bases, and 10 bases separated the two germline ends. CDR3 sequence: CASSEARSKFF. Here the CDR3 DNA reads TGTGCCAGCAGTGAAGCCAGAAGCAAGTTCTTC.

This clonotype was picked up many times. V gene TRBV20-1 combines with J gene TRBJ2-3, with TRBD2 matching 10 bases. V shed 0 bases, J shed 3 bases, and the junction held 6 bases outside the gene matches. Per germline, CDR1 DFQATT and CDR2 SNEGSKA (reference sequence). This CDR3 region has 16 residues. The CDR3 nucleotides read TGCAGTGCTAGAGACCTCCTAGCGGGGGATACAGATACGCAGTATTTT. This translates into CSARDLLAGDTDTQYF.